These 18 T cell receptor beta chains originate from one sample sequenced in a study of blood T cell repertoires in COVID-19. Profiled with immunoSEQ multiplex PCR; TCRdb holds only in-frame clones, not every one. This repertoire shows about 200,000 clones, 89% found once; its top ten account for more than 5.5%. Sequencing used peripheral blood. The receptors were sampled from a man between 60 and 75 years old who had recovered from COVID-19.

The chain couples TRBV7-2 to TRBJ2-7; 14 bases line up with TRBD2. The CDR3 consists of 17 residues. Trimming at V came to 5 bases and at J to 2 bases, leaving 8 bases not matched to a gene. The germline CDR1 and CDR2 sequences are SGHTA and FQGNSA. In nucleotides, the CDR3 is TGTGCCAGCAGCCCGGGGACTAGCGGGAGTGTTGCCTACGAGCAGTACTTC. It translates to CASSPGTSGSVAYEQYF.

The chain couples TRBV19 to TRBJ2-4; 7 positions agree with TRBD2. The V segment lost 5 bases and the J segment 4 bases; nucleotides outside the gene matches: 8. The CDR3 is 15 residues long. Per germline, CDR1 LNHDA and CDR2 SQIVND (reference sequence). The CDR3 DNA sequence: TGTGCCAGTAGTGGCAGAGGGAGGGCAAAAAACATTCAGTACTTC. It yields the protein CASSGRGRAKNIQYF. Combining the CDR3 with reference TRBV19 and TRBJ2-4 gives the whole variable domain DGGITQSPKYLFRKEGQNVTLSCEQNLNHDAMYWYRQDPGQGLRLIYYSQIVNDFQKGDIAEGYSVSREKKESFPLTVTSAQKNPTAFYLCASSGRGRAKNIQYFGAGTRLSVL.

The DNA for the CDR3 is TGCGCCAGCAGCTTGATACTAGCGGGAGTAGACGAGCAGTACTTC. This translates into CASSLILAGVDEQYF. The rearrangement joins TRBV5-1 to TRBJ2-7, with 11 nucleotides matching TRBD2. The CDR3 has 15 residues. V dropped 1 base and J dropped 5; count of bases not matched to a gene: 5. Germline V gene sequence: CDR1 SGHRS, CDR2 YFSETQ.

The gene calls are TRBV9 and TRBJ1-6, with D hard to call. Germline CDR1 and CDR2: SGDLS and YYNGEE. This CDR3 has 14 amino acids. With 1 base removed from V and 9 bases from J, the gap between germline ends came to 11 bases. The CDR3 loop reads CASSVSSSGSPLHF. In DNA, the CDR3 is TGTGCCAGCAGCGTATCGAGTAGTGGTTCACCCCTCCACTTT.

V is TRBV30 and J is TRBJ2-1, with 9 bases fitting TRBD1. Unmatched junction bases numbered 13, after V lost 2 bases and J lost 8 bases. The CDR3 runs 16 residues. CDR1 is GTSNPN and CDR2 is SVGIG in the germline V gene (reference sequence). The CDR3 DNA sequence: TGTGCCTGGAGTATCCGGGGGGACAGGGACGTTCATGAGCAGTTCTTC. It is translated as CAWSIRGDRDVHEQFF.

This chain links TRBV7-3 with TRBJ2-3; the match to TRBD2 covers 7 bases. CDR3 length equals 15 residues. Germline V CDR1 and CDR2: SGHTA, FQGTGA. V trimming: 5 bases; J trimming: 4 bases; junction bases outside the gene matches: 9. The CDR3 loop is CASSPMGGAPDTQYF. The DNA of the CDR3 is TGTGCCAGCAGCCCTATGGGAGGGGCCCCAGATACGCAGTATTTT.

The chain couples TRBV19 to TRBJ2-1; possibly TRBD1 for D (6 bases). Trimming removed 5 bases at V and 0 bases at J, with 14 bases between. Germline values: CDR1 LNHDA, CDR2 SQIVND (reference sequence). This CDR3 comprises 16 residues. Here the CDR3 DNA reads TGTGCCAGTAGTTGGACAGCCTCAAGCTCCTACAATGAGCAGTTCTTC. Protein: CASSWTASSSYNEQFF.

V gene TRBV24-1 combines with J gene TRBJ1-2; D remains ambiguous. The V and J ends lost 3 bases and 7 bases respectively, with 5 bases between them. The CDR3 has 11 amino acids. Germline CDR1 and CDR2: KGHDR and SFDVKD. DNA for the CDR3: TGTGCCACCAGTGATGGGAGTGGCTACACCTTC. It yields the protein CATSDGSGYTF.

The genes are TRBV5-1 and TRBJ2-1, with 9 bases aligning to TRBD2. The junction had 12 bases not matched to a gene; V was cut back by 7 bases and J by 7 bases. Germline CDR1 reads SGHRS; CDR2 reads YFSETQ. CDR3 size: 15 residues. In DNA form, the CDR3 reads TGCGCCAGCGCCACTAGGGCGGGAGGGTTGAATGAGCAGTTCTTC. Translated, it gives CASATRAGGLNEQFF.

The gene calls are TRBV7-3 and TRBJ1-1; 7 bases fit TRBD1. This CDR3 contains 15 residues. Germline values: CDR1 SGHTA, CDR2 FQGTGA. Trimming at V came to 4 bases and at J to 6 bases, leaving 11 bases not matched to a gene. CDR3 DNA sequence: TGTGCCAGCAGCTCGGGAGGGGACAGACGATCTGAAGCTTTCTTT. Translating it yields CASSSGGDRRSEAFF.

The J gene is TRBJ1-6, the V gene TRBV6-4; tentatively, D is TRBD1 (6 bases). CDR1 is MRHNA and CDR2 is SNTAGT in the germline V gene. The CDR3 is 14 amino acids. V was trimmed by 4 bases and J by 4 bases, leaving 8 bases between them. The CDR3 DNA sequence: TGTGCCAGCAGTGCGGGACAATATAATTCACCCCTCCACTTT. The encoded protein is CASSAGQYNSPLHF.

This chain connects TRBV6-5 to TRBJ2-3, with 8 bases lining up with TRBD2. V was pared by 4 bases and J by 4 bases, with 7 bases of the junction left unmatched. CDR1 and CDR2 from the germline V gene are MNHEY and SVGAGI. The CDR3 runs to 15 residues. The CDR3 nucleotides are TGTGCCAGCAGTTTGACGGGAGGGAGCCCAGATACGCAGTATTTT. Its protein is CASSLTGGSPDTQYF.

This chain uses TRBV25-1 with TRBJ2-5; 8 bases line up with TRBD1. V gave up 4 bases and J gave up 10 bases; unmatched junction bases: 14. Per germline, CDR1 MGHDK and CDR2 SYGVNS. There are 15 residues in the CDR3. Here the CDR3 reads CASSVDHRGKGFQYF. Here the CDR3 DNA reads TGTGCCAGCAGTGTGGACCACAGGGGGAAAGGGTTCCAGTACTTC.

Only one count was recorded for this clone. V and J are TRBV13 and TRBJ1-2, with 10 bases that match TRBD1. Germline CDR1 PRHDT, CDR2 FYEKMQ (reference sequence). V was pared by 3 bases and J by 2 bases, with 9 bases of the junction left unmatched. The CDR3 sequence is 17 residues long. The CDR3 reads CASSFRLGGQGNYGYTF. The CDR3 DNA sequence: TGTGCCAGCAGCTTTCGCCTCGGGGGACAGGGGAACTATGGCTACACCTTC.

The DNA of the CDR3 is TGTGCCAGCAGCCCTAATTCCCCCGGGGAGCTGTTTTTT. This translates into CASSPNSPGELFF. V and J are TRBV9 and TRBJ2-2; D uncertain. Trimming removed 4 bases at V and 6 bases at J, with 10 bases between. The CDR3 covers 13 residues. Germline V CDR1 and CDR2: SGDLS, YYNGEE.

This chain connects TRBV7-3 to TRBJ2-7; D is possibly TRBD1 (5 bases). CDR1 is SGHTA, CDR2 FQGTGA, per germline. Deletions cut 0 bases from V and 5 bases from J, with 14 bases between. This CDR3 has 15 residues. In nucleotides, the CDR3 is TGTGCCAGCAGCTTAACTGGCCAGGGAATCCACGAGCAGTACTTC. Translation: CASSLTGQGIHEQYF.

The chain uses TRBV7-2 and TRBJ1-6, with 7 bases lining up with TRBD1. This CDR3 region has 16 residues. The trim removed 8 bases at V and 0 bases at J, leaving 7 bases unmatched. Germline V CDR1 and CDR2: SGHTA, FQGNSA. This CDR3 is CASASTGTSYNSPLHF. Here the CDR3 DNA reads TGTGCCAGCGCCTCGACAGGGACCTCCTATAATTCACCCCTCCACTTT.

DNA of the CDR3: TGTGCCAGCAGCTTAGGGTTGTGGACAGGGACCAGCTACGGCTACACCTTC. Amino acid sequence: CASSLGLWTGTSYGYTF. The chain carries TRBV11-2 and TRBJ1-2; 8 bases line up with TRBD1. The germline V gene has CDR1 SGHAT and CDR2 FQNNGV. The CDR3 contains 17 residues. V shed 1 base, J shed 8 bases, and the junction held 15 bases outside the gene matches.